This TCR beta chain was recorded in a study of shared clonotypes between healthy human individuals. Sequencing used immunoSEQ multiplex PCR; TCRdb keeps in-frame clones, though not all of them. Of over 750,000 clones detected, about 96% appear once; the ten largest clones hold about 0.25%. It was CD45RO-negative cells, positively selected for CCR7, that made up naive CD8 cells, with terminally differentiated effector memory CD45RA+ cells excluded. This receptor was obtained from a young man in good health. Material: naive CD8+ T cells sorted from blood.

CDR3 nucleotides: TGTGCCTGGAGCGACAAGGCTGGGGAGCAGTACTTC. It encodes CAWSDKAGEQYF. The V call is TRBV30, the J call TRBJ2-7; D gene uncertain. The CDR3 is made up of 12 amino acids. Germline CDR1 is GTSNPN and CDR2 is SVGIG (reference sequence). V gave up 3 bases and J gave up 7 bases, with 13 bases separating them.